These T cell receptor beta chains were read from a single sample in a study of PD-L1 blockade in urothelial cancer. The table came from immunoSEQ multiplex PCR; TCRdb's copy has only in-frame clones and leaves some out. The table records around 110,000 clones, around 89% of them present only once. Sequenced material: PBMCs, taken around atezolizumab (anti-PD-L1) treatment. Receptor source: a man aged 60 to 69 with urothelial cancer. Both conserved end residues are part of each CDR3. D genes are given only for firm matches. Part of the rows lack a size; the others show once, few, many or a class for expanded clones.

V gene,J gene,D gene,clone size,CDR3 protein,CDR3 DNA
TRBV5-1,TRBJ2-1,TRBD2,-,CASSQKLGTSGGAGEQFF,TGCGCCAGCAGCCAAAAGCTCGGGACTAGCGGGGGGGCCGGTGAGCAGTTCTTC
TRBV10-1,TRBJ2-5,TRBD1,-,CASKTGSLQETQYF,TGCGCCAGCAAGACAGGGAGCCTTCAAGAGACCCAGTACTTC
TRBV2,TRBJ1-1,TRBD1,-,CASSNNRGGDTEAFF,TGTGCCAGCAGTAATAACAGGGGGGGGGACACTGAAGCTTTCTTT
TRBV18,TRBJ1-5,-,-,CASSRDRHSNQPQHF,TGTGCCAGCTCTCGAGACAGGCATAGCAATCAGCCCCAGCATTTT
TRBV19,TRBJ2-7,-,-,CASSIFPGSSYEQYF,TGTGCCAGTAGTATTTTTCCTGGGAGCTCCTACGAGCAGTACTTC
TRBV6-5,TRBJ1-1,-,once,CASSRSGGTEAFF,TGTGCCAGCAGTAGATCGGGGGGGACTGAAGCTTTCTTT
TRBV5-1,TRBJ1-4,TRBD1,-,CASSTTGVWAGANEKLFF,TGCGCCAGCAGCACCACAGGGGTGTGGGCCGGAGCTAATGAAAAACTGTTTTTT
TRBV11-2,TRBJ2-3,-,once,CASSLGTLSTDTQYF,TGTGCCAGCAGCCTAGGGACATTGAGCACAGATACGCAGTATTTT
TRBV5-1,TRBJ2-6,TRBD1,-,CASSLAPGQGSGANVLTF,TGCGCCAGCAGCTTAGCTCCGGGACAGGGGTCTGGGGCCAACGTCCTGACTTTC
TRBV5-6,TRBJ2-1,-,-,CASTITGNHNEQFF,TGTGCCAGCACCATAACAGGGAACCACAATGAGCAGTTCTTC
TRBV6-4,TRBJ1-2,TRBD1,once,CASMPGQGANYGYTF,TGTGCCAGCATGCCGGGACAGGGTGCTAACTATGGCTACACCTTC
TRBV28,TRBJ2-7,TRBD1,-,CASIPLDRDPYEQYF,TGTGCCAGCATCCCCCTGGACAGGGACCCCTACGAGCAGTACTTC
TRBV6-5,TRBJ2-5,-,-,CASSYFPVLKETQYF,TGTGCCAGCAGTTACTTCCCAGTCTTAAAAGAGACCCAGTACTTC
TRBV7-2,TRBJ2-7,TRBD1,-,CASSSGTVYEQYF,TGTGCCAGCAGCTCGGGGACAGTCTACGAGCAGTACTTC
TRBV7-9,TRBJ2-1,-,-,CASSPSPGAGASYNEQFF,TGTGCCAGCAGCCCATCCCCGGGGGCGGGAGCCTCCTACAATGAGCAGTTCTTC
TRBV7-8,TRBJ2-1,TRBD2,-,CASSPREGRGEQFF,TGTGCCAGCAGCCCGCGGGAGGGCCGGGGAGAGCAGTTCTTC
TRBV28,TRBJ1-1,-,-,CASSLRQLNTEAFF,TGTGCCAGCAGTTTACGACAGCTGAACACTGAAGCTTTCTTT
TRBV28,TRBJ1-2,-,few,CASSIPARGYTF,TGTGCCAGCAGTATCCCAGCGCGGGGCTACACCTTC
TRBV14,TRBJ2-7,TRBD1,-,CASSQGPTGAIYEQYF,TGTGCCAGCAGCCAAGGGCCGACAGGGGCTATCTACGAGCAGTACTTC
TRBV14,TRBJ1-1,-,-,CASSSQQGSTEAFF,TGTGCCAGCAGCTCCCAACAGGGAAGCACTGAAGCTTTCTTT
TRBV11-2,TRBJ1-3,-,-,CASSLDLTGNTIYF,TGTGCCAGCAGCTTAGATCTAACCGGAAACACCATATATTTT
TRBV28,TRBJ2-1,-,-,CASTSTGNQYNEQFF,TGTGCCAGCACCTCAACAGGAAACCAGTACAATGAGCAGTTCTTC
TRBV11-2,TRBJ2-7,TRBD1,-,CASSLRDRGWYEQYF,TGTGCCAGCAGCTTACGGGACAGGGGTTGGTACGAGCAGTACTTC
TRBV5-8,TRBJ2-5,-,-,CASSLAGATGGETQYF,TGTGCCAGCAGCTTGGCCGGGGCAACCGGAGGGGAGACCCAGTACTTC
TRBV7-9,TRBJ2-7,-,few,CASSSTYEQYF,TGTGCCAGCAGCTCAACCTACGAGCAGTACTTC
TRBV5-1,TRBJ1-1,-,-,CASSLAGGGTEAFF,TGCGCCAGCAGCTTGGCGGGGGGAGGGACTGAAGCTTTCTTT
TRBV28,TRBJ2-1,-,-,CASSLEIKYNEQFF,TGTGCCAGCAGTTTAGAGATCAAGTACAATGAGCAGTTCTTC
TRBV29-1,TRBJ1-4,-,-,CSVVVTGNEKLFF,TGCAGCGTTGTGGTGACAGGCAATGAAAAACTGTTTTTT
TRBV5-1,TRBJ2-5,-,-,CASSLADGNQETQYF,TGCGCCAGCAGCTTGGCAGACGGGAACCAAGAGACCCAGTACTTC
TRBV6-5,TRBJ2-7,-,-,CASSFRTEDYEQYF,TGTGCCAGCAGTTTCCGGACAGAAGACTACGAGCAGTACTTC
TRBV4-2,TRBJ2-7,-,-,CASSQPQGSHEQYF,TGTGCCAGCAGCCAACCACAGGGATCCCACGAGCAGTACTTC
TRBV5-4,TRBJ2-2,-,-,CASSLKQTNTGELFF,TGTGCCAGCAGCTTGAAACAGACGAACACCGGGGAGCTGTTTTTT
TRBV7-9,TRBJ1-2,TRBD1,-,CASSSLTGFGYTF,TGTGCCAGCAGCTCCCTGACAGGGTTTGGCTACACCTTC
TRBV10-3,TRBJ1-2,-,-,CASEGDTPAGYTF,TGTGCCTCTGAGGGGGACACCCCGGCGGGCTACACCTTC
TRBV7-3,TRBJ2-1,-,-,CASSLGARGVNEQFF,TGTGCCAGCAGCTTAGGGGCCCGCGGCGTCAATGAGCAGTTCTTC
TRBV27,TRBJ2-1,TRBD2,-,CASSSPGLGRSSYNEQFF,TGTGCCAGCAGTTCACCGGGACTAGGCCGGAGCTCCTACAATGAGCAGTTCTTC
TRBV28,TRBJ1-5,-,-,CASSSTSGTQHF,TGTGCCAGCAGTTCCACCTCCGGGACCCAGCATTTT
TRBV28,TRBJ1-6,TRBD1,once,CASTPGQDHSPLHF,TGTGCCAGCACCCCCGGACAGGACCATTCACCCCTCCACTTT
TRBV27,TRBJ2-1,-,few,CASSLEGLPYNEQFF,TGTGCCAGCAGTTTAGAGGGACTTCCCTACAATGAGCAGTTCTTC
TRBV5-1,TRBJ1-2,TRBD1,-,CASSPWQGAAGGYTF,TGCGCCAGCAGCCCCTGGCAGGGGGCGGCAGGTGGCTACACCTTC
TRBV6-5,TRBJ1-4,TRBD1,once,CASSTGGWTNEKLFF,TGTGCCAGCAGTACAGGGGGCTGGACTAATGAAAAACTGTTTTTT
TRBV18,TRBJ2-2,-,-,CASSPFGGRYTGELFF,TGTGCCAGCTCACCCTTCGGGGGGCGTTACACCGGGGAGCTGTTTTTT
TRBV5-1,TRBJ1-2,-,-,CASSTDRRAYGYTF,TGCGCCAGCAGCACCGACAGGCGCGCCTATGGCTACACCTTC